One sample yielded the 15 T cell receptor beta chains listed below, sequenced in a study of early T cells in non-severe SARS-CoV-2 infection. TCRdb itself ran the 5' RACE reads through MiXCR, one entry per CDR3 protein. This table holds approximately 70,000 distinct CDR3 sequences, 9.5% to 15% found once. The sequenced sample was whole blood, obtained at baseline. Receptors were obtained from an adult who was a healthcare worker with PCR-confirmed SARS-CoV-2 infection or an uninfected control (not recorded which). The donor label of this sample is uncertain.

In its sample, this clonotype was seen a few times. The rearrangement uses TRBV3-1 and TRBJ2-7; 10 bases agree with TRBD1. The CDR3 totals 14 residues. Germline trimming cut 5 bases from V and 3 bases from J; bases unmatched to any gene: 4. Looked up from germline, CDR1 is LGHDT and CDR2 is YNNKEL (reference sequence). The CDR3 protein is CASSLWDRGYEQYF. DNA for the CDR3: TGTGCCAGCAGCTTGTGGGACAGGGGCTACGAGCAGTACTTC.

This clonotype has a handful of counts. The CDR3 reads CSVIVGLAKNIQYF. In DNA, the CDR3 is TGCAGCGTGATTGTGGGACTAGCCAAAAACATTCAGTACTTC. The chain couples TRBV29-1 to TRBJ2-4, with D possibly matching TRBD2 (6 bases). Trimming removed 6 bases at V and 0 bases at J, with 12 bases between. From germline, CDR1 is SQVTM and CDR2 ANQGSEA. The CDR3 covers 14 residues.

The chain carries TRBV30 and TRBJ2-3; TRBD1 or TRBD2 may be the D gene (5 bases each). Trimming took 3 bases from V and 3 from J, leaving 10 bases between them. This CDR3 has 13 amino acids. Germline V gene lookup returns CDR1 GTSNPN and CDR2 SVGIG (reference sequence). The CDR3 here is CAWSGDGTDTQYF. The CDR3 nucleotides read TGTGCCTGGAGCGGGGACGGGACAGATACGCAGTATTTT.

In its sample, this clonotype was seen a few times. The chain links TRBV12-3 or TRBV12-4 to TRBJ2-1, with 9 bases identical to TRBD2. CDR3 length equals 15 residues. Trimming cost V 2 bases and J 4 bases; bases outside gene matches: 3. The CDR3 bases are TGTGCCAGCAGTTTAATGACTAGCGGATACAATGAGCAGTTCTTC. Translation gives CASSLMTSGYNEQFF.

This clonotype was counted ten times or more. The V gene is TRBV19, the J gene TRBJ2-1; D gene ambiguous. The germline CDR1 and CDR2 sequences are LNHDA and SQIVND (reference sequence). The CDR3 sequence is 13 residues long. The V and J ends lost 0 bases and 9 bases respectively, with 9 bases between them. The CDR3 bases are TGTGCCAGTAGTATAGATCTGGACGTTGAGCAGTTCTTC. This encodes CASSIDLDVEQFF.

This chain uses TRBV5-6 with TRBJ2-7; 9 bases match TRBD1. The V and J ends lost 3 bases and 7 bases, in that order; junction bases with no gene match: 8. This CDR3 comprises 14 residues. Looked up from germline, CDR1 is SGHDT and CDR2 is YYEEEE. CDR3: CASSSGTGTWEQYF. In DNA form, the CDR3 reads TGTGCCAGCAGCTCCGGGACAGGGACTTGGGAGCAGTACTTC.

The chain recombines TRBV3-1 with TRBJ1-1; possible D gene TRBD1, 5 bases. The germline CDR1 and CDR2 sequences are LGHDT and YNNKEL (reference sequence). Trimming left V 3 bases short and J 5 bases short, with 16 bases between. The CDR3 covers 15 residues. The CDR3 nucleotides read TGTGCCAGCAGCCAGCCGGGACTCCCAGCGACTGAAGCTTTCTTT. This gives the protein CASSQPGLPATEAFF.

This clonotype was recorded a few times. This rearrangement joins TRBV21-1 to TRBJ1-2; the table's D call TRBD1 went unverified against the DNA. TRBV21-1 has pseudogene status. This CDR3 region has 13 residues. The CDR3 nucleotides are TGTGCCAGCACCTTTTCTCCGGGGGATGGCTACACCTTC. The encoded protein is CASTFSPGDGYTF.

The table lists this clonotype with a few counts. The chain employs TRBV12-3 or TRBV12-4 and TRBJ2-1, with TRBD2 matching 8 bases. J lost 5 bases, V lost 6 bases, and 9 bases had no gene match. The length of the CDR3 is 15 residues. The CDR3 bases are TGTGCCAGCAGCCCTACGGGGGGGCCGAACAATGAGCAGTTCTTC. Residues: CASSPTGGPNNEQFF.

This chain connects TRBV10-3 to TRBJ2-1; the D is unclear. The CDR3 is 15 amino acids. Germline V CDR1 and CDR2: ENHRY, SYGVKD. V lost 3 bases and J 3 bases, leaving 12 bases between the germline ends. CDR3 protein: CAISDAVGFYNEQFF. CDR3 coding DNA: TGTGCCATCAGTGATGCCGTAGGATTCTACAATGAGCAGTTCTTC.

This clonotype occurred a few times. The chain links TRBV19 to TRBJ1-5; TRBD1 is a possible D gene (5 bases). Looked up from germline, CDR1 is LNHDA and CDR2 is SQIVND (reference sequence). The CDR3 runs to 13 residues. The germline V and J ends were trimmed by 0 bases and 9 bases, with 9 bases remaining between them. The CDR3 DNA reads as TGTGCCAGTAGTATAGAAGGGGTGATGCCCCAGCATTTT. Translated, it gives CASSIEGVMPQHF.

Here the CDR3 DNA reads TGTGCCAGCACTCCCCCTTCGGGAGGGTCGAGCTATGGCTACACCTTC. It codes for CASTPPSGGSSYGYTF. The chain links TRBV2 to TRBJ1-2; D is undetermined. Trimming left V 7 bases short and J 4 bases short, with 22 bases between. The CDR3 covers 16 residues. The germline CDR1 and CDR2 sequences are SNHLY and FYNNEI.

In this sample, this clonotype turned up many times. The CDR3 spells CASSPTFIGIAGELFF. CDR3 nucleotide sequence: TGTGCCAGCTCACCTACCTTCATAGGCATCGCCGGGGAGCTGTTTTTT. The gene calls are TRBV18 and TRBJ2-2; D is unresolved. CDR1 is KGHSH, CDR2 LQKENI, per germline. The CDR3 sequence is 16 residues long. V dropped 3 bases and J dropped 6 bases, with 17 bases sitting between them.

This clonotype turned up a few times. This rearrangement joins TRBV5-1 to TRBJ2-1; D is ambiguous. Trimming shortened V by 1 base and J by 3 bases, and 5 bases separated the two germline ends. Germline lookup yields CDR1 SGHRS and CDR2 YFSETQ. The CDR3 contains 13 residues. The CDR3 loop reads CASSLLGYNEQFF. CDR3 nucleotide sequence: TGCGCCAGCAGCTTGCTGGGCTACAATGAGCAGTTCTTC.

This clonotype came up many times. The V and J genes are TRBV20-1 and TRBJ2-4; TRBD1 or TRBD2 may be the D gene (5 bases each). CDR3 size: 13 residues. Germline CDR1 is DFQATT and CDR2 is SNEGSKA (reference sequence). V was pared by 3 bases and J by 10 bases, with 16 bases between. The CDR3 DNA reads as TGCAGTGCTAGGGGGACCGGGGCCCGTATTCAGTACTTC. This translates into CSARGTGARIQYF.